The 4 T cell receptor beta chains below come from one sample, sequenced in a study of T cell responses to AZD1222 COVID-19 vaccine. The assay was immunoSEQ multiplex PCR, and TCRdb's table has in-frame clones only and misses some. The table shows 120,000 or so clones, with about 90% occurring only once. The sequences come from peripheral blood, collected on day 0 of AZD1222 vaccination. Receptors were obtained from an adult in good health.

The gene calls are TRBV29-1 and TRBJ2-5; the match to TRBD1 covers 7 bases. The CDR3 sequence is 12 residues long. CDR1 SQVTM and CDR2 ANQGSEA come from the germline V gene. Trimming at V came to 5 bases and at J to 5 bases, leaving 5 bases not matched to a gene. The CDR3 DNA reads as TGCAGCGTTAGGACAGGAGTGGAGACCCAGTACTTC. This codes for CSVRTGVETQYF.

The V and J genes are TRBV5-1 and TRBJ2-3; D possibly corresponds to TRBD2 (5 bases). This CDR3 contains 15 residues. CDR1 and CDR2 from the germline V gene are SGHRS and YFSETQ. The V gene lost 2 bases and the J gene lost 3 bases, with 13 bases spanning the gap. The CDR3 DNA follows: TGCGCCAGCAGCTTCCAGAGCGGAGGTACAGATACGCAGTATTTT. Amino acid sequence: CASSFQSGGTDTQYF.

This rearrangement joins TRBV6-5 to TRBJ1-5, with D hard to call. There are 14 residues in the CDR3. The V end lost 5 bases, the J end lost 4 bases, and 12 bases lay between the germline ends. CDR1 MNHEY and CDR2 SVGAGI come from the germline V gene. The CDR3 DNA follows: TGTGCCAGCAGTCCGCCGCAGAAGAATCAGCCCCAGCATTTT. This codes for CASSPPQKNQPQHF.

The chain employs TRBV10-3 and TRBJ2-1, with TRBD2 identical over 8 bases. This CDR3 spans 15 amino acids. Trimming cost V 3 bases and J 4 bases; bases outside gene matches: 5. Per the germline V gene, CDR1 is ENHRY and CDR2 is SYGVKD. The DNA of the CDR3 is TGTGCCATCAGTGATAGGACTAGCTATTACAATGAGCAGTTCTTC. Translated, it gives CAISDRTSYYNEQFF.